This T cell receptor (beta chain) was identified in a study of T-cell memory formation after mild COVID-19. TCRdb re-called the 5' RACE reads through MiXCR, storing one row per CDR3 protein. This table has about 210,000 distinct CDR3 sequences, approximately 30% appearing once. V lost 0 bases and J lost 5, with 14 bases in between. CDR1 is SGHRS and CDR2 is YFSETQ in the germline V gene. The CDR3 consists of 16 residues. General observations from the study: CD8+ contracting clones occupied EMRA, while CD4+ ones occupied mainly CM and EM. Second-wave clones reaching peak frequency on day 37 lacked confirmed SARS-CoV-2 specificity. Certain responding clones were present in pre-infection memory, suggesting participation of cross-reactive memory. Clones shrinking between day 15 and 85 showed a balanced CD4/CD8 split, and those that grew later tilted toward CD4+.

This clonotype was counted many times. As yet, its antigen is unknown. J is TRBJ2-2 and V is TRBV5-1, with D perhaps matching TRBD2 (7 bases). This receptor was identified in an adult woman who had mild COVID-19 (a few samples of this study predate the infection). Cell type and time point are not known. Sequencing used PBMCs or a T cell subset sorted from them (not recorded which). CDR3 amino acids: CASSLVAGAPTGELFF. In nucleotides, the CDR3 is TGCGCCAGCAGCTTGGTTGCGGGGGCGCCGACCGGGGAGCTGTTTTTT.